The sequence of this T cell receptor beta chain was determined in a study of blood T cell repertoires in COVID-19. The CDR3 consists of 17 residues. The V segment lost 0 bases and the J segment 3 bases; nucleotides outside the gene matches: 7. Germline assignment: CDR1 MNHEY and CDR2 SVGEGT. The method was immunoSEQ multiplex PCR; TCRdb's version includes in-frame clones alone and lacks a portion of them. The sample gives 60,000 to 85,000 clones, 70% to 90% of which show up once; 3.4% is in the top ten. V usage is TRBV6-2 or TRBV6-3 and J usage is TRBJ2-2; TRBD1 matches at 7 bases. The sample comprised peripheral blood. This receptor was taken from a woman aged 45-60 years with COVID-19, enrolled during active disease. CDR3 sequence reads: CASSYSGGAGYTGELFF. CDR3 nucleotides: TGTGCCAGCAGTTACTCAGGGGGCGCCGGGTACACCGGGGAGCTGTTTTTT.